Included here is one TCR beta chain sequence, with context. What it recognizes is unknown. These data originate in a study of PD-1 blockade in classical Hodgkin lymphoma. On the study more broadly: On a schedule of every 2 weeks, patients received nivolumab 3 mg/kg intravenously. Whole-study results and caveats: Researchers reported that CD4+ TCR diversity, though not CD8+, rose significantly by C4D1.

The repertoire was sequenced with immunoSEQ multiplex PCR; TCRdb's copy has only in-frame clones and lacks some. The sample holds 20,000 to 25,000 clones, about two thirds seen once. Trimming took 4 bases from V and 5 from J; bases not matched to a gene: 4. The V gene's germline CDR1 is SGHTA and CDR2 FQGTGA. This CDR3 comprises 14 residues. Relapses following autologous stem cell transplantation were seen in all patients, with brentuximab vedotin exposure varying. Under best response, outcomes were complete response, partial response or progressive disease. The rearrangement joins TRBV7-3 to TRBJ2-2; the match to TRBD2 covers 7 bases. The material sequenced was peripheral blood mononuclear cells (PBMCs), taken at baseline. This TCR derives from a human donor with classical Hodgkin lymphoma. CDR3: CASSSGTTTGELFF. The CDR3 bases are TGTGCCAGCAGCTCCGGGACTACTACCGGGGAGCTGTTTTTT. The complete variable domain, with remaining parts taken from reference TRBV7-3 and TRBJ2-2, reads GAGVSQTPSNKVTEKGKYVELRCDPISGHTALYWYRQSLGQGPEFLIYFQGTGAADDSGLPNDRFFAVRPEGSVSTLKIQRTERGDSAVYLCASSSGTTTGELFFGEGSRLTVL.